Sequencing of this TCR beta chain was carried out in a study of identical twins. TCRdb used MiXCR to reprocess the 5' RACE reads, holding one entry per CDR3 protein. The sample holds hundreds of thousands of distinct CDR3 sequences, 5.5% to 6.5% seen once. General observations from the study: Invariant MAIT and iNKT cells may have partly biased zero-insertion analyses.

J lost 6 bases, V lost 5 bases, and 4 bases had no gene match. CDR1 and CDR2 from the germline V gene are ENHRY and SYGVKD. The CDR3 extends over 13 amino acids. On this clonotype: The target antigen is unknown.

The clonotype originates from a young man in good health. The chain carries TRBV10-3 and TRBJ2-4; TRBD1 agrees at 7 bases. The sequenced material came from naive T cells sorted from blood. The CDR3 spells CAISRTGGNIQYF. In DNA form, the CDR3 reads TGTGCCATCAGTAGGACAGGCGGAAACATTCAGTACTTC.